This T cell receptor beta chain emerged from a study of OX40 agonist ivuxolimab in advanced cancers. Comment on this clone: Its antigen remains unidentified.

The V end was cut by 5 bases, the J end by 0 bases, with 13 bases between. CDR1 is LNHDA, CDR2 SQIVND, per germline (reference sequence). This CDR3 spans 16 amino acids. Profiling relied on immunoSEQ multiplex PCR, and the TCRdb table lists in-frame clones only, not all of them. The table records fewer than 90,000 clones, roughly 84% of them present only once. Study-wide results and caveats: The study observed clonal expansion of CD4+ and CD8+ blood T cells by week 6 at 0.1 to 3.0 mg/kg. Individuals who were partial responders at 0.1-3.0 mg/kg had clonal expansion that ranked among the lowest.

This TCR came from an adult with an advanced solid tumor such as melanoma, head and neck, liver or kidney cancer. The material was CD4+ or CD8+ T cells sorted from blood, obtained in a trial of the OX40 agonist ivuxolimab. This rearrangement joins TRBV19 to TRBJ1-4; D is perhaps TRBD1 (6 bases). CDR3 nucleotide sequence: TGTGCCAGTAGTGTCAGGACAGTTGCAACTAATGAAAAACTGTTTTTT. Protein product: CASSVRTVATNEKLFF.